Sequencing of this TCR beta chain was carried out in a study of shared clonotypes between healthy human individuals. TCRdb's table, derived via immunoSEQ multiplex PCR, lists solely in-frame clones and lacks some. The sample lists approximately 710,000 clones; about 90% were seen once. Together with CD45RO+ cells, CCR7-negative CD45RA+ TemRA cells were included in CD8 memory. The CDR3 is 16 amino acids. Germline V gene lookup returns CDR1 LNHDA and CDR2 SQIVND (reference sequence). Trimming pared 2 bases from V and 0 bases from J, leaving 14 bases between. Sequenced material: memory CD8+ T cells from PBMCs. Sample subset: CD45RO+ cells pooled with CCR7-negative TemRA cells. The sequence was obtained from a man aged 18 to 29 in good health. Some clones in this sample may be carry-over from other donors' samples. J is TRBJ2-7 and V is TRBV19, with no clear D. CDR3 loop: CASSIMWGTTSYEQYF. In nucleotides, the CDR3 is TGTGCCAGTAGTATAATGTGGGGAACTACCTCCTACGAGCAGTACTTC.